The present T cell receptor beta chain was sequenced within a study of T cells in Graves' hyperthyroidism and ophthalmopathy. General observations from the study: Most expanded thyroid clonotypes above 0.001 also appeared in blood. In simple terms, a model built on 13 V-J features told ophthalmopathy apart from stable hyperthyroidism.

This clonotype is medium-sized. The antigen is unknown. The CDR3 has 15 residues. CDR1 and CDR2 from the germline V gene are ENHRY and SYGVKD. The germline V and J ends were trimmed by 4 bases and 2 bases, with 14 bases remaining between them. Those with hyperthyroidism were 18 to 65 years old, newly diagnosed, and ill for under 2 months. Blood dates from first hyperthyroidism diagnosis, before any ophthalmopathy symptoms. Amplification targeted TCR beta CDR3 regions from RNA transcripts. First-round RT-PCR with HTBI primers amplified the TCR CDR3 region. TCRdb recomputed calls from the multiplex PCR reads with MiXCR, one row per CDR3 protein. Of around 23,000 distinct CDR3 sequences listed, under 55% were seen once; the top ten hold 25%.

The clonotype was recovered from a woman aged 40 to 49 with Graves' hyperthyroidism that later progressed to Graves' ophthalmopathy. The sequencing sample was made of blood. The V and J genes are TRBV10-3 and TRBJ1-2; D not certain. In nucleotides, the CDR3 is TGTGCCATCAGTGGCGGAGCCGGGTTGAACTATGGCTACACCTTC. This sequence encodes CAISGGAGLNYGYTF.